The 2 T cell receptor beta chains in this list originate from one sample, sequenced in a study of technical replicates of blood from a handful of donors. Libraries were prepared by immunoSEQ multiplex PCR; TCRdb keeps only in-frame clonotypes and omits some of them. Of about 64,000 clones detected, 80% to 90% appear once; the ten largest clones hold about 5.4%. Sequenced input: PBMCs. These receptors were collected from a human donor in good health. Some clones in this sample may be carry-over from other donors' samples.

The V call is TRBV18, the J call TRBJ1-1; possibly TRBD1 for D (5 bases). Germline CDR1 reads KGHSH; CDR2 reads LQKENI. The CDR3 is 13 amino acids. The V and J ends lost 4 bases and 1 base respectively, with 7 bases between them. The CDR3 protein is CASSQTENTEAFF. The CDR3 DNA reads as TGTGCCAGCTCACAGACAGAGAACACTGAAGCTTTCTTT.

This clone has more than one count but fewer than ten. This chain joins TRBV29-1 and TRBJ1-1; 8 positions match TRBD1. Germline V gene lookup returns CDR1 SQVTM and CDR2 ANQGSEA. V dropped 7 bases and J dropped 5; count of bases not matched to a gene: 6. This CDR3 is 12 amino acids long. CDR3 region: CSGGQAITEAFF. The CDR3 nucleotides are TGCAGCGGGGGACAGGCCATTACTGAAGCTTTCTTT.